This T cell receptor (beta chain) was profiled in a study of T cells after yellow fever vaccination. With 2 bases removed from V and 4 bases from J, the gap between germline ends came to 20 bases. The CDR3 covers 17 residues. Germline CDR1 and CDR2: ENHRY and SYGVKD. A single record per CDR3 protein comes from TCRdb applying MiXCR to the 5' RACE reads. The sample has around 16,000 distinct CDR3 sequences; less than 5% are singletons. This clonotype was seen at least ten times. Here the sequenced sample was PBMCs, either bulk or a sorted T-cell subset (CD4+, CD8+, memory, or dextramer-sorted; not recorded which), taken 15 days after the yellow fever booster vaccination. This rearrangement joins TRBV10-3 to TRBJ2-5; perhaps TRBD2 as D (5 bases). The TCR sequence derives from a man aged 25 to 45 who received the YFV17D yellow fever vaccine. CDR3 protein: CAISEGLTKRFRETQYF. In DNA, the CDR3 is TGTGCCATCAGTGAGGGCCTCACCAAGCGGTTCCGAGAGACCCAGTACTTC.